This T cell receptor beta chain was profiled in a study of CXCR3-negative and CXCR3-positive naive CD8 T cells. The germline V gene has CDR1 MGHDK and CDR2 SYGVNS. The CDR3 consists of 14 residues. UMI labels and 5' RACE were used to prepare the TRB cDNA libraries. TCRdb re-called the 5' RACE reads; every CDR3 protein appears as one record, without DNA. The sample table sets out approximately 83,000 distinct CDR3 sequences. This sequence joins TRBV25-1 and TRBJ1-2; TCRdb outputs TRBD1, but without DNA this stays unchecked. The clonotype was recovered from a human donor in good health. Some clones in this sample may be carry-over from other donors' samples. Sequencing was carried out using naive CXCR3- CD8+ T cells from blood. The subset was: CD45RO-CCR7+CD27+CD95- naive CD8+ T cells lacking CXCR3 (TNR3-). The CDR3 sequence is CASRDRGYGYGYTF.